A single sample gave rise to the 14 T cell receptor beta chains below, sequenced in a study of T cell responses to AZD1222 COVID-19 vaccine. TCRdb keeps only in-frame clones here, not all; method: immunoSEQ multiplex PCR. The profile covers fewer than 150,000 clones, with over 75% appearing a single time and roughly 10% taken by the ten largest. The source material was peripheral blood, sampled on day 0 of AZD1222 vaccination. These receptors were collected from an adult in good health.

This chain uses TRBV7-6 with TRBJ1-2; D ambiguous. The CDR3 consists of 13 residues. V lost 5 bases and J lost 4, with 11 bases in between. Germline V lookup: CDR1 SGHVS, CDR2 FNYEAQ. CDR3 nucleotide sequence: TGTGCCAGCAGCCCGGGATACTCCTATGGCTACACCTTC. Its translation is CASSPGYSYGYTF.

The rearrangement joins TRBV7-8 to TRBJ2-1; D remains unclear. The CDR3 totals 16 residues. In germline, CDR1 is SGHVS, CDR2 FQNEAQ. V shed 5 bases and J shed 2 bases, with 16 bases lying between them. The CDR3 is CASSPKASRTYNEQFF. CDR3 DNA sequence: TGTGCCAGCAGCCCCAAAGCTTCGCGCACCTACAATGAGCAGTTCTTC.

The chain has TRBV29-1 and TRBJ2-3; TRBD1 or TRBD2 may be the D gene (6 bases each). CDR3 length: 13 residues. The germline CDR1 and CDR2 sequences are SQVTM and ANQGSEA. V lost 6 bases, J lost 7 bases, and 17 bases lay in between. CDR3 sequence (DNA): TGCAGCGTGGGGGGCGGCGTTGTTAATACGCAGTATTTT. Encoded protein: CSVGGGVVNTQYF.

This clone was counted a single time. This chain uses TRBV12-5 with TRBJ1-6; 9 positions match TRBD1. V was pared by 5 bases and J by 10 bases, with 9 bases of the junction left unmatched. The CDR3 is 15 residues long. The germline CDR1 and CDR2 sequences are LGHNT and FRNRAP. In DNA form, the CDR3 reads TGTGCTAGTGGTCGGCAGGGACAGGGAGACTCACCCCTCCACTTT. Its protein product is CASGRQGQGDSPLHF.

The chain carries TRBV2 and TRBJ1-6, with 11 bases matching TRBD1. The CDR3 covers 16 residues. CDR1 is SNHLY and CDR2 is FYNNEI in the germline V gene. V lost 5 bases to trimming and J lost 5 bases; unmatched junction nucleotides: 5. In nucleotides, the CDR3 is TGTGCCAGCAGTCCGGACAGGGGGCTTGATAATTCACCCCTCCACTTT. It translates to CASSPDRGLDNSPLHF.

This clone was recorded once. The V call is TRBV11-3, the J call TRBJ2-2, with D possibly TRBD1 on 6 matching bases. The V gene lost 4 bases and the J gene lost 6 bases, with 12 bases spanning the gap. Germline lookup yields CDR1 SGHNT and CDR2 YENEEA. The CDR3 length is 14 residues. The CDR3 region is CASSSNRVAGELFF. The CDR3 DNA sequence: TGTGCCAGCAGCTCGAACAGGGTCGCCGGGGAGCTGTTTTTT.

The chain carries TRBV5-4 and TRBJ1-5, with D unresolved. CDR1 is SGHNT, CDR2 YYREEE, per germline (reference sequence). The CDR3 spans 14 residues. The ends were cut back, 3 bases at V and 6 bases at J, with 13 bases in the middle. CDR3 loop: CASSSGRTGQPQHF. DNA for the CDR3: TGTGCCAGCAGCTCCGGACGTACCGGTCAGCCCCAGCATTTT.

In its sample, this clone was seen once. The chain has TRBV4-3 and TRBJ2-7, with 9 bases fitting TRBD2. The V gene end was trimmed by 1 base and the J gene end by 2 bases; junction bases not matched to a gene: 3. Germline loops: CDR1 LGHNA, CDR2 YSLEER. The CDR3 is made up of 15 amino acids. The CDR3 DNA sequence: TGCGCCAGCAGCCAAGTAGCGGGAGCCACCTACGAGCAGTACTTC. The encoded protein is CASSQVAGATYEQYF.

The genes are TRBV4-2 and TRBJ2-7; D not resolved. The CDR3 has 15 amino acids. Trimming left V 0 bases short and J 4 bases short, with 13 bases between. From germline, CDR1 is LGHNA and CDR2 YNFKEQ. The CDR3 is CASSQELSSDYEQYF. The CDR3 region has the DNA TGTGCCAGCAGCCAAGAACTGTCCTCGGATTACGAGCAGTACTTC.

V is TRBV27 and J is TRBJ2-7, with no clear D. Trimming took off 3 bases at V and 3 bases at J, with 9 bases between the two ends. Per germline, CDR1 MNHEY and CDR2 SMNVEV (reference sequence). The CDR3 loop spans 13 amino acids. CDR3 nucleotide sequence: TGTGCCAGCAGTTTGAAGAGACACTACGAGCAGTACTTC. Translation: CASSLKRHYEQYF.

The J gene is TRBJ2-2, the V gene TRBV7-3; the match to TRBD2 covers 14 bases. Germline V gives CDR1 SGHTA, CDR2 FQGTGA. This CDR3 comprises 17 residues. Trimming cost V 4 bases and J 4 bases; bases outside gene matches: 5. CDR3 coding DNA: TGTGCCAGCAGCTCGCCCGGGACTAGCGGGAGCACCGGGGAGCTGTTTTTT. Its translation is CASSSPGTSGSTGELFF.

The CDR3 bases are TGTGCCAGCAGCTCTCCCGGGAACAAGGCCTACGAGCAGTACTTC. It codes for CASSSPGNKAYEQYF. The genes are TRBV5-4 and TRBJ2-7; tentatively, D is TRBD2 (5 bases). Between the trimmed V and J ends, which lost 3 bases and 2 bases, there was a span of 15 bases. The CDR3 contains 15 residues. Looked up from germline, CDR1 is SGHNT and CDR2 is YYREEE (reference sequence).

The chain is built from TRBV2 and TRBJ1-6; TRBD1 matches at 7 bases. The V gene end was trimmed by 4 bases and the J gene end by 9 bases; junction bases not matched to a gene: 18. The CDR3 is 18 residues long. Germline V gene data show CDR1 as SNHLY and CDR2 as FYNNEI. The CDR3 nucleotides read TGTGCCAGCAGTGCCCGGGGACAGAAAGCTACAGAAGGTTCACCCCTCCACTTT. Translating it yields CASSARGQKATEGSPLHF.

The V call is TRBV6-5, the J call TRBJ2-7; D may be TRBD1 (6 bases). V lost 6 bases and J lost 5, with 14 bases in between. The CDR3 extends over 13 amino acids. From germline, CDR1 is MNHEY and CDR2 SVGAGI. The CDR3 region is CASRPNRVHEQYF. In nucleotides, the CDR3 is TGTGCCAGCAGACCTAACAGGGTCCACGAGCAGTACTTC.